This TCR beta chain was sequenced during a study of blood T cell repertoires in COVID-19 (dated by TCRdb to the early 2020s). Regarding the study in general: Collaborator samples came from the United States, Italy and Spain and covered acute and convalescent phases of COVID-19. The prospective study material was composed of cDNA or gDNA derived from T cells, B-cell-depleted T cells, or PBMCs. Deeply sampled blood TCRbeta repertoires from subjects exposed to, actively infected with, or recovered from COVID-19 were included in the dataset. The repertoires were made available in a free public database intended to serve as a resource for research on the immune response to SARS-CoV-2. The samples were drawn from two sources: the first 160 participants of the ongoing ImmuneRACE study, and fewer than 1,500 subjects contributed by 6 global collaborators. A de-identified subject ID, COVID-19 status, age in years and sex were almost always included in the sample metadata. Where available, HLA class I and class II types were taken from metadata supplied by the sample provider and were not determined by assay-based typing.

A remark on this clone: It has no known antigen specificity. The sample holds no much larger clone one base away, and base qualities are not on file.

The immunoSEQ Assay, a bias-controlled multiplex PCR, was used to amplify TCRbeta CDR3 regions from genomic DNA. Turning to the authors' computational methods: The number of nucleated cells in each sample was estimated by amplification of reference gene primers within the assay. To quantify the absolute abundance of each unique TCRbeta CDR3 rearrangement, sequence reads were collapsed and filtered. For each sample, productive Simpson clonality was calculated as the square root of Simpson's diversity index across productive rearrangements. TCRdb stores this immuneACCESS table with in-frame sequences only. Part of the clones is absent; in the studies checked, under half of the shortfall reflects unresolved V genes, and no reason is known for the rest. V, J and clone size reflect that table, while D and trimming were determined from the DNA. The sample includes about 44,000 clones, with 89% observed a single time. The ten largest clones add up to 15% to 17% of the sample.

What the authors observed across the whole study: The amount of clinical and demographic metadata varied by source and participant and was provided uncurated.

Collaborating institutions collected whole blood in K2EDTA tubes following their own protocols. For TCRbeta analysis, collaborators shipped samples in one of three forms: frozen whole blood, isolated PBMCs, or DNA extracted from either of those sample types. Sequences MDHEN (CDR1) and SYDVKM (CDR2) are obtained from the germline V gene. Counted from cysteine to phenylalanine, this CDR3 has 16 amino acids. Only the CDR3 part of the read is kept: 48 bases, read in frame from the first base. V gives up 4 bases and J gives up 4 bases, and the segment between their germline ends measures 19 bases. Material: peripheral blood. The rearrangement joined TRBV28 to TRBJ1-2; a weak D assignment points to TRBD1 (6 bases agree). The TCR comes from a man between 65 and 85 years old with active COVID-19. The DNA sequence is TGTGCCAGCAGTTCCATGACCTGGGGGCTAGTCTATGGCTACACCTTC. It specifies CASSSMTWGLVYGYTF.